These T cell receptor beta chains were read from a single sample in a study of blood T cell repertoires in COVID-19. Measured with immunoSEQ multiplex PCR; TCRdb has only the in-frame clones, and not every one. The sample includes 70,000 to 80,000 clones, 82% of them seen just once. The sequencing input was peripheral blood. Receptors were obtained from a woman older than 75 with acute or convalescent COVID-19. Both conserved end residues are trimmed from each CDR3.

>TRBJ2-7|TRBV19
ASSTTGQYSYEQY
>TRBJ1-2|TRBV28
ASSQAGPGGYT
>TRBJ2-7|TRBV7-7
ASSLGVDSGYEQY
>TRBJ1-1|TRBV9
ASSGSGGTEAF
>TRBJ2-7|TRBV5-8
ASSLAGGRSYEQY
>TRBJ1-5|TRBV19
ASSISGGGNQPQH
>TRBJ2-5|TRBV27
ASSLQQGAFQETQY
>TRBJ2-7|TRBV6-5
ASRYTGQGFRGEQY
>TRBJ2-1|TRBV10-3
AIRTSGRSSYNEQF
>TRBJ1-2|TRBV28
ASSVQGINGYT
>TRBJ1-1|TRBV30
AWSAQKKGRGTEAF
>TRBJ2-7|TRBV23-1
ASSRGYRSYEQY
>TRBJ2-7|TRBV7-9
ASSLSGQSIHEQY
>TRBJ1-4|TRBV9
ASSVEGAEEKLF
>TRBJ2-7|TRBV18
ASSPPAGGRNEQY
>TRBJ2-6|TRBV5-1
ASSLRTGISGANVLT
>TRBJ2-7|TRBV7-6
ASSLEIAAPYEQY
>TRBJ2-4|TRBV5-1
ASSSGSTKNIQY
>TRBJ2-7|TRBV24-1
ATSDSGTSGRGLGEQY
>TRBJ2-3|TRBV5-4
ASSLVGSADTQY
>TRBJ1-2|TRBV5-1
ASSRQPRDYGYT
>TRBJ2-4|TRBV6-5
ASSYAGGPKNIQY
>TRBJ2-7|TRBV4-1
ASSQVRIPGQKYEQY
>TRBJ1-3|TRBV28
ASSFGGGGNTIY
>TRBJ2-1|TRBV6-6
ASSYSGTSRNNEQF
>TRBJ2-7|TRBV6-6
ASSYPALAGVHEQY
>TRBJ2-7|TRBV9
ASSVRPRATYEQY
>TRBJ2-1|TRBV5-4
ASSRGLAGSNEQF
>TRBJ2-6|TRBV21-1
ASSKALGLGRTGANVLT
>TRBJ2-5|TRBV18
ASSRGGTAKETQY
>TRBJ2-3|TRBV3-1/TRBV3-2
ASSQDLAGSTDTQY
>TRBJ1-1|TRBV7-3
ASSAGQNTEAF
>TRBJ2-7|TRBV30
ASGSYEQY
>TRBJ2-5|TRBV28
ASSHRDREETQY
>TRBJ1-4|TRBV28
ASSFPPLNEKLF